Below are 25 T cell receptor beta chains sequenced from a single sample in a study of shared clonotypes between healthy human individuals. Sequenced by immunoSEQ multiplex PCR; TCRdb stores in-frame clones only, minus some. The sample yields about 960,000 clones, approximately 80% seen once. The sample comprised memory CD4+ T cells sorted from blood. Documented subset: CD45RA-negative fraction. The receptors here all came from a man aged 18 to 30 in good health.

Only one count was recorded for this clone. The genes are TRBV7-2 and TRBJ2-2; D gene ambiguous. This CDR3 is 14 amino acids long. Trimming took 4 bases from V and 7 from J, leaving 13 bases between them. Germline V gene data show CDR1 as SGHTA and CDR2 as FQGNSA. The CDR3 bases are TGTGCCAGCAGCTCTGCAAGTTTGGGCGGGGAGCTGTTTTTT. Its translation is CASSSASLGGELFF. The entire variable domain, with the rest obtained from reference TRBV7-2 and TRBJ2-2, is as follows: GAGVSQSPSNKVTEKGKDVELRCDPISGHTALYWYRQSLGQGLEFLIYFQGNSAPDKSGLPSDRFSAERTGGSVSTLTIQRTQQEDSAVYLCASSSASLGGELFFGEGSRLTVL.

The CDR3 region is CASSRAGTSGLYEQYF. In DNA, the CDR3 is TGCGCCAGCAGCCGCGCCGGGACTAGCGGCCTCTACGAGCAGTACTTC. The chain joins TRBV5-1 to TRBJ2-7, with 11 bases that match TRBD2. The junction had 9 bases not matched to a gene; V was cut back by 4 bases and J by 3 bases. The CDR3 consists of 16 residues. Germline CDR1 SGHRS, CDR2 YFSETQ.

The chain combines TRBV2 with TRBJ2-5; 7 nucleotides match TRBD1. Germline-derived CDR1 and CDR2 are SNHLY and FYNNEI. There are 15 residues in the CDR3. V lost 4 bases and J lost 4; bases outside the gene matches: 9. The CDR3 sequence: CASSAYRGNPETQYF. The CDR3 DNA sequence: TGTGCCAGCAGTGCGTACAGGGGTAATCCAGAGACCCAGTACTTC. The full variable domain, with the rest looked up from reference TRBV2 and TRBJ2-5, is EPEVTQTPSHQVTQMGQEVILRCVPISNHLYFYWYRQILGQKVEFLVSFYNNEISEKSEIFDDQFSVERPDGSNFTLKIRSTKLEDSAMYFCASSAYRGNPETQYFGPGTRLLVL.

This clone has ten or more counts. The CDR3 loop reads CASSRGWNEQYF. As DNA, the CDR3 is TGTGCCAGCAGTCGGGGTTGGAACGAGCAGTACTTC. The chain has TRBV2 and TRBJ2-7; a possible D gene is TRBD2 (5 bases). This CDR3 region has 12 residues. Germline CDR1 SNHLY, CDR2 FYNNEI. Trimming removed 5 bases from V and 5 bases from J, with 10 bases in between.

The sample holds one count of this clone. This sample also contains other DNA sequences that code for the same CDR3. V is TRBV28 and J is TRBJ1-4; maybe TRBD1 (6 bases). The CDR3 is 13 residues long. V lost 6 bases and J lost 5, with 10 bases in between. Germline assignment: CDR1 MDHEN and CDR2 SYDVKM. The CDR3 region is CASSPGQNEKLFF. In nucleotides, the CDR3 is TGTGCCAGCAGCCCCGGACAGAATGAAAAACTGTTTTTT.

The V gene is TRBV11-2, the J gene TRBJ2-4; 12 bases line up with TRBD2. Germline CDR1 is SGHAT and CDR2 is FQNNGV. V dropped 1 base and J dropped 5; count of bases not matched to a gene: 3. The CDR3 has 16 residues. The CDR3 sequence is CASSLGLAGGENIQYF. The CDR3 bases are TGTGCCAGCAGCTTAGGGCTAGCGGGGGGGGAAAACATTCAGTACTTC. The entire variable domain, with the rest obtained from reference TRBV11-2 and TRBJ2-4, is as follows: EAGVAQSPRYKIIEKRQSVAFWCNPISGHATLYWYQQILGQGPKLLIQFQNNGVVDDSQLPKDRFSAERLKGVDSTLKIQPAKLEDSAVYLCASSLGLAGGENIQYFGAGTRLSVL.

The chain combines TRBV5-5 with TRBJ2-4, with D possibly called TRBD1 or TRBD2 (5 bases each). Germline V CDR1 and CDR2: SGHKS, YYEKEE (reference sequence). CDR3 size: 14 residues. With 4 bases removed from V and 7 bases from J, the gap between germline ends came to 15 bases. CDR3 amino acids: CASSRMGPANIQYF. The CDR3 nucleotides read TGTGCCAGCAGCCGTATGGGACCGGCGAACATTCAGTACTTC. The full variable domain, with the rest looked up from reference TRBV5-5 and TRBJ2-4, is DAGVTQSPTHLIKTRGQQVTLRCSPISGHKSVSWYQQVLGQGPQFIFQYYEKEERGRGNFPDRFSARQFPNYSSELNVNALLLGDSALYLCASSRMGPANIQYFGAGTRLSVL.

The CDR3 sequence: CASSDEGRPYNEQFF. CDR3 bases: TGTGCCAGCAGTGACGAGGGTAGACCCTACAATGAGCAGTTCTTC. The chain is built from TRBV2 and TRBJ2-1; possible D gene TRBD2, 5 bases. Trimming took off 3 bases at V and 2 bases at J, with 11 bases between the two ends. The CDR3 length is 15 residues. Germline V gene sequence: CDR1 SNHLY, CDR2 FYNNEI.

CDR3 in amino acids: CASTTAARYGNGYTF. The CDR3 DNA is TGTGCCAGCACCACGGCGGCCCGCTACGGGAATGGCTACACCTTC. The chain couples TRBV28 to TRBJ1-2; no firm D call. This CDR3 has 15 residues. V dropped 7 bases and J dropped 6 bases, with 21 bases sitting between them. Germline CDR1 and CDR2: MDHEN and SYDVKM.

J is TRBJ2-3 and V is TRBV7-2, with 12 bases that match TRBD2. The germline V gene has CDR1 SGHTA and CDR2 FQGNSA. V lost 5 bases, J lost 3 bases, and 6 bases stayed unmatched. CDR3 size: 16 residues. CDR3 region: CASSQRTSGITDTQYF. CDR3 sequence (DNA): TGTGCCAGCAGCCAAAGGACTAGCGGGATAACAGATACGCAGTATTTT.

This clone was observed at least ten times. This chain joins TRBV5-1 and TRBJ2-5, with D perhaps matching TRBD2 (5 bases). Germline-derived CDR1 and CDR2 are SGHRS and YFSETQ. Trimming left V 0 bases short and J 4 bases short, with 7 bases between. The CDR3 extends over 13 amino acids. The CDR3 sequence is CASSLVGVETQYF. For the CDR3, the DNA is TGCGCCAGCAGCTTGGTCGGGGTAGAGACCCAGTACTTC.

This clone was detected a few times. The chain is built from TRBV7-6 and TRBJ1-6, with D maybe TRBD1 (5 bases). The CDR3 contains 14 residues. Germline lookup yields CDR1 SGHVS and CDR2 FNYEAQ. V shed 1 base and J shed 6 bases, with 7 bases lying between them. CDR3 residues: CASSLVGVNSPLHF. CDR3 coding DNA: TGTGCCAGCAGCTTAGTGGGGGTTAATTCACCCCTCCACTTT.

This clone was picked up a small number of times. The sample carries other DNA sequences with the same CDR3. The J gene is TRBJ2-6, the V gene TRBV28, with D perhaps matching TRBD1 (6 bases). The V and J ends lost 6 bases and 1 base respectively, with 22 bases between them. CDR1 MDHEN and CDR2 SYDVKM come from the germline V gene. The CDR3 totals 19 residues. The chain's CDR3 is CASSPIRTVSLSGANVLTF. CDR3 DNA sequence: TGTGCCAGCAGCCCAATCCGGACAGTATCTTTGTCTGGGGCCAACGTCCTGACTTTC.

The chain recombines TRBV30 with TRBJ2-3; D call uncertain. The ends were cut back, 4 bases at V and 2 bases at J, with 10 bases in the middle. Germline V gene sequence: CDR1 GTSNPN, CDR2 SVGIG (reference sequence). The CDR3 extends over 13 amino acids. CDR3 region: CAWTGRFTDTQYF. Here the CDR3 DNA reads TGTGCCTGGACTGGCAGGTTCACAGATACGCAGTATTTT.

This clone was found once. CDR3 bases: TGTGCCAGCTCACTCTTAGTAGGGCCCACCTACGAGCAGTACTTC. This codes for CASSLLVGPTYEQYF. The gene calls are TRBV18 and TRBJ2-7; no firm D call. Germline V gene data show CDR1 as KGHSH and CDR2 as LQKENI. The CDR3 extends over 15 amino acids. V was shortened by 4 bases and J by 2 bases, with 15 bases between the two germline ends. Full variable domain (rest looked up from reference TRBV18 and TRBJ2-7): NAGVMQNPRHLVRRRGQEARLRCSPMKGHSHVYWYRQLPEEGLKFMVYLQKENIIDESGMPKERFSAEFPKEGPSILRIQQVVRGDSAAYFCASSLLVGPTYEQYFGPGTRLTVT.

The chain is built from TRBV11-2 and TRBJ2-2; D is perhaps TRBD1 (5 bases). This CDR3 spans 18 amino acids. Germline CDR1 and CDR2: SGHAT and FQNNGV. V was shortened by 3 bases and J by 4 bases, with 21 bases between the two germline ends. CDR3 sequence (DNA): TGTGCCAGCAGCTTTAGGAGTAAAAGGGGCGCGGTCACCGGGGAGCTGTTTTTT. Residues: CASSFRSKRGAVTGELFF.

The CDR3 loop reads CASSIGTEKGYF. The CDR3 DNA is TGTGCCAGCAGCATCGGGACCGAAAAGGGGTATTTT. The chain links TRBV5-4 to TRBJ2-3, with D tentatively TRBD1 or TRBD2 (5 bases each). Trimming took 4 bases from V and 14 from J, leaving 17 bases between them. CDR1 SGHNT and CDR2 YYREEE come from the germline V gene (reference sequence). CDR3 size: 12 residues. The complete variable domain, with remaining parts taken from reference TRBV5-4 and TRBJ2-3, reads ETGVTQSPTHLIKTRGQQVTLRCSSQSGHNTVSWYQQALGQGPQFIFQYYREEENGRGNFPPRFSGLQFPNYSSELNVNALELDDSALYLCASSIGTEKGYFGPGTRLTVL.

In DNA form, the CDR3 reads TGTGCCAGCAGCTTTGCAGGGAGCTATACCTACCCAATGGAGCAGTTCTTC. It specifies CASSFAGSYTYPMEQFF. This rearrangement joins TRBV7-9 to TRBJ2-1; D could derive from TRBD1 or TRBD2 (5 bases each). The CDR3 is made up of 17 amino acids. V lost 3 bases and J lost 10, with 25 bases in between. The germline V gene has CDR1 SEHNR and CDR2 FQNEAQ (reference sequence).

This chain connects TRBV5-1 to TRBJ1-2; D perhaps matches TRBD1 (5 bases). CDR1 is SGHRS, CDR2 YFSETQ, per germline. Trimming cost V 4 bases and J 4 bases, with 14 bases left between them. This CDR3 contains 14 residues. CDR3 nucleotide sequence: TGCGCCAGCAGCACTTTAGACAGAACCTATGGCTACACCTTC. Its protein is CASSTLDRTYGYTF.

This clone has just one count. Other DNA variants within this sample encode the same CDR3. CDR3 region: CAWSAGSNYGYTF. CDR3 DNA: TGTGCCTGGAGTGCGGGGTCTAACTATGGCTACACCTTC. The V and J genes are TRBV30 and TRBJ1-2; D ambiguous. The germline gives CDR1 GTSNPN, CDR2 SVGIG (reference sequence). Trimming shortened V by 1 base and J by 0 bases, and 6 bases separated the two germline ends. The CDR3 covers 13 residues.

The table lists this clone with a few counts. J is TRBJ1-6 and V is TRBV29-1, with 7 bases fitting TRBD1. From germline, CDR1 is SQVTM and CDR2 ANQGSEA. Trimming removed 3 bases from V and 6 bases from J; junction bases left unmatched: 8. This CDR3 contains 15 residues. CDR3 residues: CSVEGQQGLNSPLHF. CDR3 DNA: TGCAGCGTTGAGGGACAGCAAGGACTTAATTCACCCCTCCACTTT. Full variable domain (outside the CDR3, taken from reference TRBV29-1 and TRBJ1-6): SAVISQKPSRDICQRGTSLTIQCQVDSQVTMMFWYRQQPGQSLTLIATANQGSEATYESGFVIDKFPISRPNLTFSTLTVSNMSPEDSSIYLCSVEGQQGLNSPLHFGNGTRLTVT.

This chain joins TRBV5-6 and TRBJ1-6; 11 bases agree with TRBD1. Trimming removed 6 bases from V and 9 bases from J; junction bases left unmatched: 5. The CDR3 is made up of 14 amino acids. Germline CDR1 and CDR2: SGHDT and YYEEEE. The DNA for the CDR3 is TGTGCCAGCACCAAGGACAGGGGGCGTTCACCCCTCCACTTT. It yields the protein CASTKDRGRSPLHF.

The chain has TRBV7-8 and TRBJ1-6; D may be TRBD1 (5 bases). From germline, CDR1 is SGHVS and CDR2 FQNEAQ. CDR3 length: 17 residues. V was shortened by 5 bases and J by 0 bases, with 14 bases between the two germline ends. CDR3 in amino acids: CASSPRDGSSYNSPLHF. The CDR3 DNA follows: TGTGCCAGCAGCCCCCGGGACGGTAGCTCCTATAATTCACCCCTCCACTTT.

The chain employs TRBV29-1 and TRBJ2-1; 11 bases line up with TRBD2. V trimming: 4 bases; J trimming: 7 bases; junction bases outside the gene matches: 3. Germline assignment: CDR1 SQVTM and CDR2 ANQGSEA. CDR3 length: 13 residues. The CDR3: CSVVTSGVNEQFF. CDR3 nucleotide sequence: TGCAGCGTTGTGACTAGCGGGGTAAATGAGCAGTTCTTC.

This chain joins TRBV6-1 and TRBJ1-4, with D tentatively TRBD1 (6 bases). The CDR3 sequence is 15 residues long. Germline values: CDR1 MNHNS, CDR2 SASEGT. Trimming took 8 bases from V and 3 from J, leaving 16 bases between them. The chain's CDR3 is CASGPWGAANEKLFF. The CDR3 nucleotides are TGTGCCAGCGGCCCTTGGGGGGCGGCTAATGAAAAACTGTTTTTT.